Given below is one T cell receptor beta chain in context. Its antigen is unidentified. Sequence at one end of the junction differs from germline and may be a read error. The germline gives CDR1 MNHEY, CDR2 SMNVEV (reference sequence). CDR3 length: 15 residues. Using a J-beta primer mix together with a sample-barcoded 5' primer, a second PCR was run for about 7 to 12 cycles. Tagging of each cDNA molecule was performed by a template-switch adaptor with 12 random nucleotides. TCRdb called the 5' RACE reads again in MiXCR, with one record for every CDR3 protein. The table lists 550,000 to 700,000 distinct CDR3 sequences, 25% to 30% of them singletons, with about 18% in the top ten. This record comes from a study of blood T cells in healthy people across ages. Study conclusions and caveats: There was a strong correlation between TCR beta diversity and naive T cell percentage.

Sequenced input: blood. The receptor comes from a woman in her seventies in good health. The rearrangement uses TRBV27 and TRBJ1-6; D is undetermined. The CDR3 DNA reads as TGTGCCAACAGTTTACTTTCCAGGAATTATTCACCCCTCCACTTT. This gives the protein CANSLLSRNYSPLHF.